This T cell receptor (beta chain) was recorded in a study of blood T cells in healthy people across ages. The overall study: Using template switching, researchers captured about one barcoded beta molecule for each two T cells.

CDR3 length: 15 residues. Germline lookup yields CDR1 SQVTM and CDR2 ANQGSEA. The V gene end was trimmed by 6 bases and the J gene end by 5 bases; junction bases not matched to a gene: 8. General observations from the study: PBMC samples, being unsorted, prevented any conclusive comparison of naive and antigen-experienced cells. Among long-lived donors, naive CD4+ cells were more numerous and diversity higher than in aged donors.

PCR was performed a second time for about 7 to 11 cycles using a sample-barcoded 5' primer and a J-beta primer mix. TCRdb redid the calling of the 5' RACE reads with MiXCR, one entry per CDR3 protein. The sample lists more than 800,000 distinct CDR3 sequences, 29% occurring once. This clonotype was observed at least ten times. Antigen specificity is unknown. The sample comprised blood. This sequence originates from a woman older than 75 in good health. The chain has TRBV29-1 and TRBJ2-1; 12 bases are a match to TRBD1. This chain's CDR3 is CSVRRRDRGHNEQFF. In DNA, the CDR3 is TGCAGCGTACGTCGCCGGGACAGGGGGCACAATGAGCAGTTCTTC.